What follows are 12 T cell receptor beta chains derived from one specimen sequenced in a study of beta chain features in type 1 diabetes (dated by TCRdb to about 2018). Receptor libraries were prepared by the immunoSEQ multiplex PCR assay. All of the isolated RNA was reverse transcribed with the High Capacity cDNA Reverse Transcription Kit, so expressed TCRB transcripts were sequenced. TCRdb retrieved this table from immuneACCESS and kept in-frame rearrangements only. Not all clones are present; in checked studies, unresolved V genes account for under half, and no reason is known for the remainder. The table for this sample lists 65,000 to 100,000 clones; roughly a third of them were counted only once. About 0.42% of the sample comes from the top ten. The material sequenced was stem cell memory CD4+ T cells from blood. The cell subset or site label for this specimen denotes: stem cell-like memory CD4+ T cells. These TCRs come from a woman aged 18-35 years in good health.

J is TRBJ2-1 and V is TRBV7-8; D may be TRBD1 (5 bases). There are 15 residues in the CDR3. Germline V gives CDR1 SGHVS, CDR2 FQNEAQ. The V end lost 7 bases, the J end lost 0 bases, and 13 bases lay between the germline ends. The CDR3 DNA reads TGTGCCAGCACCTCCCGACAGAGCTCCTACAATGAGCAGTTCTTC. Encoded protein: CASTSRQSSYNEQFF.

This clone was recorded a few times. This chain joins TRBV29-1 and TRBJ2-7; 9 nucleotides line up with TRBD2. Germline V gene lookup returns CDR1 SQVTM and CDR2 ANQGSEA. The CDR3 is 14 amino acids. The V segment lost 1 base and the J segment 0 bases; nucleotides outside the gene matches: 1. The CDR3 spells CSVEGSGGSYEQYF. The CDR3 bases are TGCAGCGTTGAAGGTAGCGGGGGCTCCTACGAGCAGTACTTC.

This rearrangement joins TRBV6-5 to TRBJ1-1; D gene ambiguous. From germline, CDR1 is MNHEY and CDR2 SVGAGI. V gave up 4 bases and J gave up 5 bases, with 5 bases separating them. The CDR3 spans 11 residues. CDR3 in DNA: TGTGCCAGCAGTTCTCAGACTGAAGCTTTCTTT. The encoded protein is CASSSQTEAFF.

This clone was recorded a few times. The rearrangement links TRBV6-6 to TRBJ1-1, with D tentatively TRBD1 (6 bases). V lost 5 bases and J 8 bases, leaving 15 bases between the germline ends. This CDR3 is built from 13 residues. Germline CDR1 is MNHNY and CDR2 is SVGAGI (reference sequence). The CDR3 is CASSQGGQREAFF. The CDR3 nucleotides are TGTGCCAGCAGTCAAGGGGGTCAGAGGGAAGCTTTCTTT.

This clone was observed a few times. The CDR3 region has the DNA TGTGCCAGCTCACCACCCCCTCCACACCGGGAGCTGTTTTTT. Protein product: CASSPPPPHRELFF. V is TRBV18 and J is TRBJ2-2; D remains ambiguous. The CDR3 is 14 amino acids. V dropped 0 bases and J dropped 9 bases, with 11 bases sitting between them. Germline CDR1 and CDR2: KGHSH and LQKENI.

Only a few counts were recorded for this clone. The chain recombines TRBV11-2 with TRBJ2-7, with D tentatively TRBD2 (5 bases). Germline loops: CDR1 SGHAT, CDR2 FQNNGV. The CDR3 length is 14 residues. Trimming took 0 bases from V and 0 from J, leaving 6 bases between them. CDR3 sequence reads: CASSLDAGSYEQYF. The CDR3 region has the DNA TGTGCCAGCAGCTTAGATGCGGGCTCCTACGAGCAGTACTTC. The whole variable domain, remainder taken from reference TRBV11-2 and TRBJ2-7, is EAGVAQSPRYKIIEKRQSVAFWCNPISGHATLYWYQQILGQGPKLLIQFQNNGVVDDSQLPKDRFSAERLKGVDSTLKIQPAKLEDSAVYLCASSLDAGSYEQYFGPGTRLTVT.

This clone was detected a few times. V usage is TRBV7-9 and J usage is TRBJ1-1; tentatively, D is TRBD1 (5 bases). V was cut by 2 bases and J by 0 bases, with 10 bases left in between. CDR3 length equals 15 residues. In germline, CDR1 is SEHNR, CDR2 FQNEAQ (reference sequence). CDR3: CASSLWGVMNTEAFF. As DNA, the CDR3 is TGTGCCAGCAGCTTATGGGGGGTCATGAACACTGAAGCTTTCTTT.

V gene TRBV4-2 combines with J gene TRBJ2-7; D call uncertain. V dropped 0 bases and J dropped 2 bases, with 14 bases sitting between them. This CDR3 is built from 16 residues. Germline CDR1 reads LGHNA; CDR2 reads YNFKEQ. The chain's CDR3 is CASSQDQQSKTYEQYF. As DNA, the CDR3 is TGTGCCAGCAGCCAAGATCAACAGAGTAAGACCTACGAGCAGTACTTC.

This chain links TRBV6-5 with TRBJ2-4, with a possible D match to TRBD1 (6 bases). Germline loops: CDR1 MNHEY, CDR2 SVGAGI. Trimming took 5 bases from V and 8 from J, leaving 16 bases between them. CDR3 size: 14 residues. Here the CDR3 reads CASSMVWTADIQYF. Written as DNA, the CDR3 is TGTGCCAGCAGTATGGTCTGGACAGCCGACATTCAGTACTTC.

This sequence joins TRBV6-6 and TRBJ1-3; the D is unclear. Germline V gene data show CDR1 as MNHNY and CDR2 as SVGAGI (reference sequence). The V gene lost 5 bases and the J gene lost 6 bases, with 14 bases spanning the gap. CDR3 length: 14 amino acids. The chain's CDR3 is CASSGPGAENTIYF. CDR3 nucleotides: TGTGCCAGCAGTGGCCCCGGAGCAGAAAACACCATATATTTT.

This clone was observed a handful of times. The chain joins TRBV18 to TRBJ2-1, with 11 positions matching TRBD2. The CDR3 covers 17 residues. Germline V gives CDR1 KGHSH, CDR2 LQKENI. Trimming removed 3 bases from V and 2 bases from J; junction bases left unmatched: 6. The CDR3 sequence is CASSPITSGRAYNEQFF. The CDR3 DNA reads TGTGCCAGCTCACCTATAACTAGCGGGAGAGCCTACAATGAGCAGTTCTTC.

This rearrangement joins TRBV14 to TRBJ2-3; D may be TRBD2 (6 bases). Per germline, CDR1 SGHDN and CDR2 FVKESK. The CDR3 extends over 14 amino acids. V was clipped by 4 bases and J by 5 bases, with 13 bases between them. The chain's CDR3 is CASSLRERVDTQYF. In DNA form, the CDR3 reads TGTGCCAGCAGCCTTCGGGAGCGGGTAGATACGCAGTATTTT.